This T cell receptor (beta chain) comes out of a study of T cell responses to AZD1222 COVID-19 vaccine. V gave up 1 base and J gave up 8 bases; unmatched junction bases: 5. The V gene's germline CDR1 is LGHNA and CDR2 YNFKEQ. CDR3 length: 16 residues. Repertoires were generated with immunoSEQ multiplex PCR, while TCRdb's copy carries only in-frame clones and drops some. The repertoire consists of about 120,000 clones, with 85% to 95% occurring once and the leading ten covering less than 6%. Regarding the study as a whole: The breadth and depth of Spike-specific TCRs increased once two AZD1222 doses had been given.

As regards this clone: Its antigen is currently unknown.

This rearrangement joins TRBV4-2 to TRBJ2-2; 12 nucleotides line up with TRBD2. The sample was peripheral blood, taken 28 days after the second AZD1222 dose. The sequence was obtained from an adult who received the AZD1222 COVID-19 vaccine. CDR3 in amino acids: CASSQGTSGKPGELFF. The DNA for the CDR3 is TGTGCCAGCAGCCAAGGGACTAGCGGGAAGCCTGGGGAGCTGTTTTTT.